The rows below give T cell receptor beta chains drawn from one sample of a study of CD8+ T cells in alopecia areata. TCRdb keeps only in-frame clones here, not all; method: immunoSEQ multiplex PCR. There are about 64,000 clones in the sample; 46% occur only once, and 20% lies in the top ten. The starting material was CD8+ T cells sorted from blood, obtained at approximately week 37, from a patient treated with tofacitinib. These receptor sequences come from a human donor with alopecia areata. Each CDR3 is given with its conserved first and last residue. The order of the fields is D gene, J gene, clone size, CDR3 length, V gene, CDR3 protein, CDR3 DNA. The D gene is left open where the match is weak. The size of a clone is reported for some rows only, either as once, few or many, or as a class for expanded clones.

TRBD2 | TRBJ2-7 | - | 15 | TRBV14 | CASSPRASGPGEQYF | TGTGCCAGCAGCCCCCGGGCTAGCGGGCCGGGAGAGCAGTACTTC
TRBD1 | TRBJ1-4 | - | 15 | TRBV30 | CASQFEGQGNEKLFF | TGTGCCTCCCAATTCGAAGGACAGGGCAATGAAAAACTGTTTTTT
TRBD2 | TRBJ2-7 | - | 15 | TRBV29-1 | CSVRTSGSSNYEQYF | TGCAGCGTCCGGACTAGCGGGAGTTCTAACTACGAGCAGTACTTC
- | TRBJ2-3 | few | 14 | TRBV11-2 | CASSLAGGTDTQYF | TGTGCCAGCAGCTTAGCAGGGGGCACAGATACGCAGTATTTT
- | TRBJ2-1 | - | 13 | TRBV7-9 | CASTPEGRSEQFF | TGTGCCAGCACCCCGGAGGGGCGGTCTGAGCAGTTCTTC
- | TRBJ2-7 | - | 13 | TRBV19 | CASSDSDRSEQYF | TGTGCCAGTAGTGATAGTGACAGGTCCGAGCAGTACTTC
- | TRBJ2-1 | - | 18 | TRBV4-2 | CASSQGVMAGFTYNEQFF | TGTGCCAGCAGCCAAGGAGTGATGGCGGGTTTCACCTACAATGAGCAGTTCTTC
- | TRBJ2-5 | - | 15 | TRBV7-9 | CASSLPSEGEETQYF | TGTGCCAGCAGCTTACCCTCGGAGGGAGAAGAGACCCAGTACTTC
- | TRBJ2-7 | - | 10 | TRBV27 | CASGPYEQYF | TGTGCCAGCGGCCCCTACGAGCAGTACTTC
TRBD1 | TRBJ1-2 | few | 14 | TRBV4-1 | CASSQDTGGDGYTF | TGCGCCAGCAGCCAAGACACAGGGGGCGATGGCTACACCTTC
TRBD2 | TRBJ2-7 | - | 15 | TRBV29-1 | CSVEVPGAGAWEQYF | TGCAGCGTTGAAGTTCCGGGAGCGGGAGCCTGGGAGCAGTACTTC
TRBD1 | TRBJ2-7 | - | 13 | TRBV29-1 | CSVVPRDSYEQYF | TGCAGCGTCGTCCCCCGGGACAGCTACGAGCAGTACTTC
- | TRBJ2-2 | - | 15 | TRBV6-4 | CASSDRAGNTGELFF | TGTGCCAGCAGTGATCGGGCAGGGAACACCGGGGAGCTGTTTTTT
- | TRBJ2-5 | few | 14 | TRBV7-9 | CASSLRSDGETQYF | TGTGCCAGCAGCTTACGTAGCGACGGCGAGACCCAGTACTTC
- | TRBJ1-4 | once | 11 | TRBV7-9 | CASGSNEKLFF | TGTGCCAGCGGGAGTAATGAAAAACTGTTTTTT
- | TRBJ1-1 | - | 15 | TRBV29-1 | CSSTPPPERGTEAFF | TGCAGCTCCACTCCCCCACCGGAAAGGGGCACTGAAGCTTTCTTT
TRBD1 | TRBJ2-6 | - | 19 | TRBV15 | CATSGFRDRGYPGANVLTF | TGTGCCACCAGCGGTTTTCGAGACAGGGGCTATCCTGGGGCCAACGTCCTGACTTTC